This T cell receptor (beta chain) comes out of a study of PD-L1 blockade in urothelial cancer. Study at large: Blood was subjected to analysis at 3 weeks (second dose) and 6 weeks following treatment start. Specimens of blood held a median count of roughly 150,000 T cells.

Time point of the sample: pretreatment peripheral blood. Locally advanced or metastatic urothelial carcinoma was diagnosed in the patients. Sample numbers ranged from 1 to 8 per patient, encompassing pretreatment and on-treatment collections. TCRdb's copy holds only in-frame clones and misses some; the assay was immunoSEQ multiplex PCR. The sample records about 130,000 clones, roughly 84% being singletons. This TCR was sampled from a man between 45 and 60 years old with urothelial cancer. The sequencing used PBMCs, collected around atezolizumab (anti-PD-L1) treatment.

The CDR3 sequence: CASNLHGADTEAFF. In nucleotides, the CDR3 is TGTGCCAGTAATTTGCATGGGGCGGACACTGAAGCTTTCTTT. The V gene is TRBV19, the J gene TRBJ1-1; D might be TRBD1 (5 bases). The CDR3 sequence is 14 residues long. Germline CDR1 reads LNHDA; CDR2 reads SQIVND (reference sequence). V was pared by 7 bases and J by 3 bases, with 15 bases between.